The clone carrying this T cell receptor (beta chain) was detected once. Authors' methods: How many nucleated cells were present was estimated from reference gene primer amplification. The protocol was immunoSEQ multiplex PCR, while the TCRdb copy is restricted to in-frame clones and leaves out a portion. V and J calls and clone size follow that table, whereas D and trimming were derived from the DNA. Altogether about 210,000 clones are present, about 87% being singletons, with the ten largest covering over 1.5%. CDR3 length: 15 amino acids. V was pared by 0 bases and J by 8 bases, with 14 bases between. Germline lookup yields CDR1 LNHNV and CDR2 YYDKDF (reference sequence). This sample was taken from a study of blood T cell repertoires in COVID-19. Overall study: The United States, Italy and Spain were the sources of the acute and convalescent COVID-19 samples. T cells, B-cell-depleted T cells, or PBMCs provided the cDNA or gDNA that served as material.

The specimen was peripheral blood. The chain uses TRBV15 and TRBJ2-1, with TRBD2 as a possible D gene (6 bases). This clonotype originated in a man between 70 and 80 years old with acute or convalescent COVID-19. CDR3 nucleotide sequence: TGTGCCACCAGCAGAGAGGCTAGCGCACGTGATGAGCAGTTCTTC. It translates to CATSREASARDEQFF.